Sequencing of this T cell receptor beta chain was carried out in a study of blood T cell repertoires in COVID-19. Donors of Cohort 3 who recovered were those that had two negative PCRs, clearance, or symptom resolution. In the original processing: Quantification of nucleated cells was approximated via reference gene primer amplification. Profiling relied on immunoSEQ multiplex PCR, and the TCRdb table lists in-frame clones only, not all of them. That table furnishes V, J and clone size, whereas the DNA furnished D and trimming. Altogether 450,000 to 500,000 clones are present, about nine tenths being singletons, with the ten largest covering roughly 0.72%. CDR3 length: 13 amino acids. Germline V gene data show CDR1 as LGHDT and CDR2 as YNNKEL (reference sequence). With 1 base removed from V and 8 bases from J, the gap between germline ends came to 11 bases.

The sequenced sample was PBMCs or T cells enriched from blood (not recorded which). V gene TRBV3-1 (or the pseudogene TRBV3-2) combines with J gene TRBJ1-2, with D maybe TRBD1 (5 bases). The TCR sequence derives from a woman under 30 who had recovered from COVID-19. In DNA form, the CDR3 reads TGTGCCAGCAGCCAAGTCGGGGGAGAAGGCTACACCTTC. It encodes CASSQVGGEGYTF.